The TCR beta chain under discussion was sequenced for a study of blood T cell repertoires in COVID-19. Whole-study context: Samples came from the United States, Italy and Spain, spanning acute and convalescent COVID-19. Sources were T cells, B-cell-depleted T cells, or PBMCs; the material itself was cDNA or gDNA.

In the original processing: Amplified reference gene primers provided the basis for estimating nucleated cell counts. Profiled with immunoSEQ multiplex PCR; TCRdb holds only in-frame clones, not every one. The V and J calls and clone size are taken from that table; D and trimming were inferred from the DNA. The repertoire holds roughly 150,000 clones, with 83% as singletons. The CDR3 loop spans 16 amino acids. Per germline, CDR1 MNHNS and CDR2 SASEGT. Trimming stripped 2 bases from V and 6 bases from J, with 16 bases between. Sequenced sample: peripheral blood. The TCR was taken from a woman aged 80 or over with acute or convalescent COVID-19. The chain carries TRBV6-1 and TRBJ2-2; D might be TRBD1 (6 bases). CDR3 in DNA: TGTGCCAGCAGTGAATCTGTAAACAGGGCTGCCGGGGAGCTGTTTTTT. This codes for CASSESVNRAAGELFF.